This T cell receptor (beta chain) is drawn from a study of glioma-infiltrating T cells after dendritic cell vaccination. Indicated time point: after dendritic cell vaccination, including at tumor progression/relapse. The V gene lost 4 bases and the J gene lost 0 bases, with 11 bases spanning the gap. Germline CDR1 reads SGHRS; CDR2 reads YFSETQ. The CDR3 is 16 residues long. The PCR used 60 V beta and 13 J beta primers. The method was immunoSEQ multiplex PCR; TCRdb's version includes in-frame clones alone and lacks a portion of them. The sample lists approximately 91,000 clones; about 81% were seen once.

This clonotype was obtained from a human donor with glioblastoma. Sample: blood, taken after dendritic cell vaccination. The genes are TRBV5-1 and TRBJ2-6; unclear D gene. The CDR3 nucleotides read TGCGCCAGCAGCCCGAGCCCCAACTCTGGGGCCAACGTCCTGACTTTC. Its translation: CASSPSPNSGANVLTF. The full variable domain, rest sourced from reference TRBV5-1 and TRBJ2-6, is KAGVTQTPRYLIKTRGQQVTLSCSPISGHRSVSWYQQTPGQGLQFLFEYFSETQRNKGNFPGRFSGRQFSNSRSEMNVSTLELGDSALYLCASSPSPNSGANVLTFGAGSRLTVL.